This T cell receptor (beta chain) was profiled in a study of T cells in Graves' hyperthyroidism and ophthalmopathy (dated by TCRdb to the late 2010s). For context, the study as a whole: Peripheral blood samples were taken at the time of initial diagnosis, prior to any treatment. TCR Vbeta CDR3 sequencing of 130 to 150 peripheral blood samples (about 45 ophthalmopathy, 75 or so hyperthyroidism and roughly 17 progressor patients) is reported in the paper. A discovery cohort of roughly 100 patients, roughly 45 with Graves' ophthalmopathy and about 58 with stable Graves' hyperthyroidism, was used to find distinguishing TCR V-J signatures. The roughly 99 discovery patients were divided at random into training and test sets in a 7:3 ratio. An independent validation cohort of about 20 hyperthyroidism patients and more than 15 patients who later progressed to ophthalmopathy tested prospective prediction of ophthalmopathy. Thyroid tissue and blood T-cell repertoires from six Graves' hyperthyroidism patients were also compared in the study. After blood sampling, hyperthyroidism patients were treated with methimazole at a starting dose of 30 mg daily, and ophthalmopathy patients were treated with high-dose intravenous methylprednisolone.

Amplification of TCR beta CDR3 regions was carried out from RNA transcripts. A first-round RT-PCR of the TCR CDR3 used the HTBI primer set with the Qiagen OneStep RT-PCR kit. Libraries were constructed in a second round of multiplex PCR, after which size selection and purification were performed. Sequencing of the libraries was done on an Illumina HiSeq2000 using paired-end 100 bp reads. Per the authors' processing: Raw data were processed with SOAPnuke, discarding reads with adapters, uncalled bases, mean Phred below 15, or no exact constant-primer or identifier match. High-quality paired reads were merged with COPE v1.2.5, and unique nucleotide sequences were defined as clonotypes. MiTCR v1.1 was used to align the clonotypes against IMGT TRBV, TRBD and TRBJ reference segments. The analysis included only V-J combinations with a frequency above 0.0001, which together covered roughly 99% of the repertoires. A TCS score was defined as the ratio of F50 (clonal expansion) to E x V (chaos), with BLOSUM62-based TCRdist applied between CDR3 peptides within each V-J. Welch's t-statistics and random forest reduced just over 500 V-J features to roughly 13, which were used in a naive Bayes classifier (R e1071). TCRdb passed the public sequencing reads through fastp at Q25 and MiXCR, retaining productive beta sequences. A single entry per CDR3 protein holds the most common genes and DNA from its merged rows. The V and J calls here are based on TCRdb, not the publication. Present in this sample are around 600,000 distinct CDR3 sequences, about 14% of which were seen just once. The top ten hold 9.5% to 15% of the sample.

This clonotype has only one observation. There is no known antigen for this receptor. It has no much larger one-base neighbor in the sample; base qualities were not kept. Support from one read is weak. Results the study describes overall, beyond this receptor: Most expanded thyroid clonotypes (frequency above 0.001) were also found in blood, which suggests that blood repertoires may mirror thyroid immune responses. No statistical method was used to fix the sample size in advance, and group allocation was not hidden from the investigators. During validation, the model predicted progression to ophthalmopathy a median of around six months ahead of onset, with roughly 65% sensitivity and 72.22% specificity. In cross-validation, a model built on a 13 V-J signature told ophthalmopathy apart from stable hyperthyroidism with less than 90% sensitivity and about 81% specificity, and in testing the same model reached 80%/75%.

In the ophthalmopathy patients, disease was moderately to severely active, with a Clinical Activity Score of 3 or more, a NOSPECS grade of 4 or more, and a duration of less than 3 months. The study excluded patients with uncontrolled infections, other autoimmune diseases, pregnancy or lactation. Clinical symptoms, serum thyroxine and TRAb, thyroid ultrasound, and orbital computed tomography formed the basis for the diagnoses. PBMCs were isolated from about 9.1 ml of fresh peripheral blood by Ficoll-Paque density gradient centrifugation. Total RNA was extracted with Trizol reagent, and quality was checked on an Agilent 2100 Bioanalyzer. Relative to germline, V is 6 bases shorter and J is 1 base shorter, with 7 bases between their ends. As encoded in the germline V gene, CDR1 is SNHLY while CDR2 is FYNNEI. CDR3 length: 13 amino acids, cysteine to phenylalanine. The sequence is cut down to CDR3 DNA, 39 bases in frame from base 1.

Input material: blood. The sequence was collected from a woman aged 50 to 65 with Graves' ophthalmopathy. The V and J genes are TRBV2 and TRBJ2-4; the D gene is unclear. The DNA sequence is given as TGTGCCAGCAGGGGTTGGGCCAAAAACATTCAGTACTTC. It specifies CASRGWAKNIQYF.